This entry lists 20 T cell receptor beta chains sequenced from one sample in a study of T cell responses to AZD1222 COVID-19 vaccine. The data were produced by immunoSEQ multiplex PCR, yet TCRdb's version contains in-frame clones alone and is incomplete. Of approximately 100,000 clones listed, around 90% are singletons. Sequences were derived from peripheral blood, sampled on day 0 of MenACWY control vaccination. These receptors came from an adult in good health.

This clone was seen a single time. The chain recombines TRBV5-4 with TRBJ1-5, with a possible D match to TRBD1 (5 bases). Germline assignment: CDR1 SGHNT and CDR2 YYREEE (reference sequence). V was clipped by 0 bases and J by 7 bases, with 8 bases between them. The CDR3 covers 13 residues. Here the CDR3 reads CASSLGRDQPQHF. As DNA, the CDR3 is TGTGCCAGCAGCTTGGGGAGGGACCAGCCCCAGCATTTT.

The chain combines TRBV5-1 with TRBJ2-7; D ambiguous. With 2 bases removed from V and 0 bases from J, the gap between germline ends came to 9 bases. The CDR3 spans 14 residues. In germline, CDR1 is SGHRS, CDR2 YFSETQ. CDR3 sequence reads: CASSFVTNSYEQYF. For the CDR3, the DNA is TGCGCCAGCAGCTTTGTTACTAACTCCTACGAGCAGTACTTC.

CDR3 sequence: CASSLDRGSPEAFF. DNA for the CDR3: TGTGCCAGCAGCTTAGATAGGGGTTCCCCTGAAGCTTTCTTT. J is TRBJ1-1 and V is TRBV13; tentative D call: TRBD1 (5 bases). The germline CDR1 and CDR2 sequences are PRHDT and FYEKMQ (reference sequence). This CDR3 contains 14 residues. With 1 base removed from V and 6 bases from J, the gap between germline ends came to 12 bases.

J is TRBJ1-5 and V is TRBV11-3, with 9 bases that match TRBD1. The germline V gene encodes CDR1 SGHNT and CDR2 YENEEA. V shed 0 bases, J shed 3 bases, and the junction held 3 bases outside the gene matches. The CDR3 runs to 16 residues. The chain's CDR3 is CASSLDGDRDNQPQHF. The CDR3 DNA is TGTGCCAGCAGCTTAGATGGGGACAGGGACAATCAGCCCCAGCATTTT.

This chain joins TRBV5-1 and TRBJ1-3; D might be TRBD1 (6 bases). The CDR3 runs 15 residues. Germline V CDR1 and CDR2: SGHRS, YFSETQ. V shed 0 bases and J shed 2 bases, with 9 bases lying between them. The CDR3 reads CASSLGTATGNTIYF. DNA for the CDR3: TGCGCCAGCAGCTTGGGGACAGCCACTGGAAACACCATATATTTT.

CDR3 nucleotide sequence: TGTGCCAGCAGCTTAGCAGCCCAGGGTTGGACTGAAGCTTTCTTT. This encodes CASSLAAQGWTEAFF. This rearrangement joins TRBV7-9 to TRBJ1-1; D is possibly TRBD1 (5 bases). V was clipped by 0 bases and J by 5 bases, with 13 bases between them. The germline gives CDR1 SEHNR, CDR2 FQNEAQ (reference sequence). This CDR3 comprises 15 residues.

The chain has TRBV19 and TRBJ2-2, with no clear D. Trimming took off 3 bases at V and 8 bases at J, with 16 bases between the two ends. In germline, CDR1 is LNHDA, CDR2 SQIVND (reference sequence). The CDR3 totals 15 residues. The CDR3 here is CASSISYQAKGELFF. CDR3 DNA: TGTGCCAGTAGTATTTCGTATCAGGCTAAAGGGGAGCTGTTTTTT.

The chain couples TRBV19 to TRBJ1-2; 7 bases fit TRBD1. CDR3 size: 13 residues. V shed 5 bases and J 4 bases; nucleotides not matched to a gene: 4. CDR1 is LNHDA and CDR2 is SQIVND in the germline V gene (reference sequence). The CDR3 DNA sequence: TGTGCCAGTAGTTCGTGGACAGGCTATGGCTACACCTTC. Protein product: CASSSWTGYGYTF.

The J gene is TRBJ2-3, the V gene TRBV7-9, with TRBD2 identical over 7 bases. Per germline, CDR1 SEHNR and CDR2 FQNEAQ (reference sequence). The CDR3 spans 15 residues. Unmatched junction bases numbered 9, after V lost 8 bases and J lost 1 base. CDR3 sequence: CASVRTSLGTDTQYF. Written as DNA, the CDR3 is TGTGCCAGCGTACGGACTAGTTTGGGCACAGATACGCAGTATTTT. The full variable domain, its missing parts supplied by reference TRBV7-9 and TRBJ2-3, is DTGVSQNPRHKITKRGQNVTFRCDPISEHNRLYWYRQTLGQGPEFLTYFQNEAQLEKSRLLSDRFSAERPKGSFSTLEIQRTEQGDSAMYLCASVRTSLGTDTQYFGPGTRLTVL.

The V and J genes are TRBV9 and TRBJ2-2, with D tentatively TRBD2 (6 bases). Germline-derived CDR1 and CDR2 are SGDLS and YYNGEE. V dropped 0 bases and J dropped 0 bases, with 9 bases sitting between them. The CDR3 sequence is 16 residues long. The CDR3 loop is CASSVGRGSNTGELFF. DNA for the CDR3: TGTGCCAGCAGCGTAGGGAGGGGATCGAACACCGGGGAGCTGTTTTTT.

The chain couples TRBV6-5 to TRBJ2-3; weak D call: TRBD2 (6 bases). V was clipped by 2 bases and J by 2 bases, with 8 bases between them. From germline, CDR1 is MNHEY and CDR2 SVGAGI. This CDR3 has 14 residues. The CDR3 nucleotides are TGTGCCAGCAGTTACAAGGACTACACAGATACGCAGTATTTT. It is translated as CASSYKDYTDTQYF.

The CDR3 sequence is CASIPRELNTEAFF. CDR3 DNA: TGTGCCAGCATCCCCCGGGAGCTGAACACTGAAGCTTTCTTT. The J gene is TRBJ1-1, the V gene TRBV28, with no clear D. Germline CDR1 is MDHEN and CDR2 is SYDVKM. V was clipped by 7 bases and J by 0 bases, with 12 bases between them. This CDR3 contains 14 residues.

The V and J genes are TRBV29-1 and TRBJ1-5; no clear D. Germline CDR1 reads SQVTM; CDR2 reads ANQGSEA. Trimming shortened V by 8 bases and J by 5 bases, and 13 bases separated the two germline ends. The length of the CDR3 is 12 residues. CDR3 DNA: TGCAGCACTGGAGAGGGAGATCAGCCCCAGCATTTT. It translates to CSTGEGDQPQHF.

The chain links TRBV24-1 to TRBJ1-2; 7 bases agree with TRBD1. Germline V lookup: CDR1 KGHDR, CDR2 SFDVKD. The CDR3 length is 14 residues. The V and J ends lost 4 bases and 8 bases, in that order; junction bases with no gene match: 9. In DNA form, the CDR3 reads TGTGCCACCAGTGAGTCCCTGACAGGGACGGGCTACACCTTC. Residues: CATSESLTGTGYTF.

The table lists this clone with a few counts. This rearrangement joins TRBV5-4 to TRBJ2-2; 10 positions agree with TRBD2. V lost 4 bases to trimming and J lost 8 bases; unmatched junction nucleotides: 8. Germline CDR1 reads SGHNT; CDR2 reads YYREEE (reference sequence). The CDR3 has 15 amino acids. CDR3 coding DNA: TGTGCCAGCAGCCTCGGGACTAGCGTAGCGGGGGAGCTGTTTTTT. Protein: CASSLGTSVAGELFF. Full variable domain (remainder filled in from reference TRBV5-4 and TRBJ2-2): ETGVTQSPTHLIKTRGQQVTLRCSSQSGHNTVSWYQQALGQGPQFIFQYYREEENGRGNFPPRFSGLQFPNYSSELNVNALELDDSALYLCASSLGTSVAGELFFGEGSRLTVL.

The chain couples TRBV6-5 to TRBJ1-4; no clear D. Germline CDR1 and CDR2: MNHEY and SVGAGI. The CDR3 has 11 residues. Trimming removed 10 bases from V and 5 bases from J, with 8 bases in between. The CDR3 coding sequence is TGTGCCACCTTTCAAAATGAAAAACTGTTTTTT. Its protein product is CATFQNEKLFF.

The chain links TRBV3-1 (or the pseudogene TRBV3-2) to TRBJ2-7; possibly TRBD2 for D (5 bases). The CDR3 length is 13 residues. Deletions cut 3 bases from V and 4 bases from J, with 10 bases between. The germline gives CDR1 LGHDT, CDR2 YNNKEL (reference sequence). DNA of the CDR3: TGTGCCAGCAGCCAGGTTCGGGGTTACGAGCAGTACTTC. Its translation: CASSQVRGYEQYF.

V is TRBV29-1 and J is TRBJ1-2; D gene uncertain. CDR3 length equals 11 residues. CDR1 and CDR2 (germline): SQVTM, ANQGSEA. V was pared by 4 bases and J by 8 bases, with 11 bases between. The CDR3 DNA is TGCAGCGTTGCCAGGTCCGACGGCTACACCTTC. Protein sequence: CSVARSDGYTF.

The genes are TRBV12-3 or TRBV12-4 and TRBJ1-5, with D perhaps TRBD1 (6 bases). V dropped 2 bases and J dropped 15 bases, with 14 bases sitting between them. CDR3 length equals 12 residues. Here the CDR3 DNA reads TGTGCCAGCAGTTTAACCACAGGGTATAGGCATTTT. Translated: CASSLTTGYRHF.

This chain links TRBV5-1 with TRBJ2-1; D may be TRBD1 or TRBD2 (6 bases each). The germline V and J ends were trimmed by 3 bases and 9 bases, with 10 bases remaining between them. The CDR3 is 12 amino acids. The germline CDR1 and CDR2 sequences are SGHRS and YFSETQ. The CDR3 bases are TGCGCCAGCAGCTATCCGGGGGCTGAGCAGTTCTTC. This translates into CASSYPGAEQFF.